These 9 T cell receptor beta chains were sequenced from one sample in a study of blood T cell repertoires in COVID-19. Sequencing used immunoSEQ multiplex PCR; TCRdb keeps in-frame clones, though not all of them. The sample carries around 280,000 clones, approximately 84% recorded once. The specimen was peripheral blood. The receptors come from a woman aged 25 to 45 who had recovered from COVID-19.

The V gene is TRBV28, the J gene TRBJ1-6; the D is unclear. V dropped 6 bases and J dropped 5 bases, with 17 bases sitting between them. This CDR3 contains 16 residues. CDR1 is MDHEN and CDR2 is SYDVKM in the germline V gene. CDR3 residues: CASSLSGRTDNSPLHF. For the CDR3, the DNA is TGTGCCAGCAGCTTAAGCGGGAGAACAGATAATTCACCCCTCCACTTT.

This sequence joins TRBV28 and TRBJ1-2; D call uncertain. This CDR3 region has 13 residues. Trimming left V 4 bases short and J 2 bases short, with 8 bases between. Germline loops: CDR1 MDHEN, CDR2 SYDVKM. CDR3 DNA sequence: TGTGCCAGCAGTTACGACATGAACTATGGCTACACCTTC. The encoded protein is CASSYDMNYGYTF.

This clone has just one count. The V and J genes are TRBV28 and TRBJ2-3; D uncertain. The V gene lost 6 bases and the J gene lost 8 bases, with 15 bases spanning the gap. The germline V gene encodes CDR1 MDHEN and CDR2 SYDVKM. This CDR3 is built from 13 residues. CDR3 bases: TGTGCCAGCAGGGCCCCCTCCGCAAGTACGCAGTATTTT. It yields the protein CASRAPSASTQYF.

The chain carries TRBV6-1 and TRBJ2-3; 8 bases line up with TRBD1. The CDR3 is 14 residues long. The J segment lost 3 bases and the V segment lost 3 bases, leaving 2 bases of the junction unmatched. CDR1 and CDR2 (germline): MNHNS, SASEGT. For the CDR3, the DNA is TGTGCCAGCAGTGAGGACAGGGTAACAGATACGCAGTATTTT. Encoded protein: CASSEDRVTDTQYF.

The V call is TRBV19, the J call TRBJ2-1, with 10 bases identical to TRBD1. V dropped 5 bases and J dropped 6; count of bases not matched to a gene: 10. There are 16 residues in the CDR3. The germline V gene encodes CDR1 LNHDA and CDR2 SQIVND (reference sequence). CDR3 in amino acids: CASSHWDRGGGNEQFF. CDR3 DNA sequence: TGTGCCAGTAGTCACTGGGACAGGGGCGGTGGCAATGAGCAGTTCTTC.

This clone was counted many times. V usage is TRBV28 and J usage is TRBJ1-3, with D uncertain. The CDR3 sequence is 14 residues long. Trimming shortened V by 2 bases and J by 4 bases, and 9 bases separated the two germline ends. Per the germline V gene, CDR1 is MDHEN and CDR2 is SYDVKM. The CDR3 DNA sequence: TGTGCCAGCAGTTTAGACCGCGGGGGAAACACCATATATTTT. Translated: CASSLDRGGNTIYF. The full variable domain, in which reference TRBV28 and TRBJ1-3 provide the parts outside the CDR3, is DVKVTQSSRYLVKRTGEKVFLECVQDMDHENMFWYRQDPGLGLRLIYFSYDVKMKEKGDIPEGYSVSREKKERFSLILESASTNQTSMYLCASSLDRGGNTIYFGEGSWLTVV.

The chain combines TRBV27 with TRBJ1-6; D not certain. V lost 5 bases and J lost 0, with 11 bases in between. The CDR3 loop spans 16 amino acids. The germline CDR1 and CDR2 sequences are MNHEY and SMNVEV (reference sequence). As DNA, the CDR3 is TGTGCCAGCAGTCCCCTTTGGAGCTCCTATAATTCACCCCTCCACTTT. It yields the protein CASSPLWSSYNSPLHF.

J is TRBJ2-7 and V is TRBV5-5, with D unresolved. The CDR3 has 13 residues. Germline CDR1 SGHKS, CDR2 YYEKEE (reference sequence). V was pared by 4 bases and J by 0 bases, with 8 bases between. CDR3 amino acids: CASSPAVSYEQYF. DNA for the CDR3: TGTGCCAGCAGCCCTGCGGTCTCCTACGAGCAGTACTTC. Together with reference TRBV5-5 and TRBJ2-7, the CDR3 gives the full variable domain: DAGVTQSPTHLIKTRGQQVTLRCSPISGHKSVSWYQQVLGQGPQFIFQYYEKEERGRGNFPDRFSARQFPNYSSELNVNALLLGDSALYLCASSPAVSYEQYFGPGTRLTVT.

J is TRBJ2-1 and V is TRBV19, with D possibly being TRBD2 (5 bases). Trimming removed 2 bases at V and 7 bases at J, with 18 bases between. CDR3 length: 16 residues. Germline CDR1 is LNHDA and CDR2 is SQIVND (reference sequence). CDR3 coding DNA: TGTGCCAGTAGTATATCCCATCGCGGGCCATATAATGAGCAGTTCTTC. Protein product: CASSISHRGPYNEQFF.